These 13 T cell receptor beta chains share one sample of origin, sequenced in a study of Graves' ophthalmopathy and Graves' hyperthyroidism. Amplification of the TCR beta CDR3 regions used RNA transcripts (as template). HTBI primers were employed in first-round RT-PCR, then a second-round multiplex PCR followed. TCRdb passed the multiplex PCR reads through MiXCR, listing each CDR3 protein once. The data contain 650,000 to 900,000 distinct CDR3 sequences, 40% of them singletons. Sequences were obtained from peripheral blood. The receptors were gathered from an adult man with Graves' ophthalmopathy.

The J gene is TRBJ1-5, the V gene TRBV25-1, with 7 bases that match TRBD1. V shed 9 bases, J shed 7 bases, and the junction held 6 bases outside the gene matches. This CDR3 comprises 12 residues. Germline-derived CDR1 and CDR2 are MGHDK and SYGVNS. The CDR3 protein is CASVQGDQPQHF. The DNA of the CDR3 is TGTGCCAGTGTCCAGGGGGACCAGCCCCAGCATTTT.

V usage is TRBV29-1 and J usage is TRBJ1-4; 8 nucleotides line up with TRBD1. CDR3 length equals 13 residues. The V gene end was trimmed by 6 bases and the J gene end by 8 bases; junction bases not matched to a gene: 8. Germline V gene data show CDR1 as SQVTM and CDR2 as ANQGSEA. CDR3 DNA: TGCAGCGTGGCCGGGACAGGAACGGAAAAACTGTTTTTT. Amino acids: CSVAGTGTEKLFF.

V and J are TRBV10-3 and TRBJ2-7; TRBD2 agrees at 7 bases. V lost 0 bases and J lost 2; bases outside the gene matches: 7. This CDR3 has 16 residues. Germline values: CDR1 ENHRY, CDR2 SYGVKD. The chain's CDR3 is CAISESGGGGPYEQYF. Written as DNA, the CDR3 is TGTGCCATCAGTGAGTCGGGGGGGGGGGGACCCTACGAGCAGTACTTC.

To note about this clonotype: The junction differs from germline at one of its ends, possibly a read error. The chain's CDR3 is CVSSQGQVAGYTF. The CDR3 nucleotides are TGTGTCAGCAGCCAAGGGCAGGTTGCTGGCTACACCTTC. This sequence joins TRBV3-1 and TRBJ1-2; D is ambiguous. Germline-derived CDR1 and CDR2 are LGHDT and YNNKEL (reference sequence). CDR3 length: 13 residues. The full variable domain, with the rest looked up from reference TRBV3-1 and TRBJ1-2, is DTAVSQTPKYLVTQMGNDKSIKCEQNLGHDTMYWYKQDSKKFLKIMFSYNNKELIINETVPNRFSPKSPDKAHLNLHINSLELGDSAVYFCVSSQGQVAGYTFGSGTRLTVV.

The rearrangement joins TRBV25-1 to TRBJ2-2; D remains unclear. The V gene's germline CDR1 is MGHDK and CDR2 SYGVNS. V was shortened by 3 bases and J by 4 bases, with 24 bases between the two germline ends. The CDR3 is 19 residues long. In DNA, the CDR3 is TGTGCCAGCAGTGATAGTGCCTCAAGTCCCGTTACCGGCACCGGGGAGCTGTTTTTT. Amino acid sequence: CASSDSASSPVTGTGELFF.

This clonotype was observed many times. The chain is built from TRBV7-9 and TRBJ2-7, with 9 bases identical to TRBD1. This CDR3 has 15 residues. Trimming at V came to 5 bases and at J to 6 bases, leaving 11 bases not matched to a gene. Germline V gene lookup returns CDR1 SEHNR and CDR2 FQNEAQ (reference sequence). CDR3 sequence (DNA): TGTGCCAGCAGCCAGACCGGGACAGGGTGGCGCGAGCAGTACTTC. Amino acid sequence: CASSQTGTGWREQYF.

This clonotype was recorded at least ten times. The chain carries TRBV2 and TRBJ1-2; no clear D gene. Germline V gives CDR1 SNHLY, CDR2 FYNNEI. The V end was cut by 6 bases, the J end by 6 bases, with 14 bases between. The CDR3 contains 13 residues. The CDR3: CASSPRAVDGYTF. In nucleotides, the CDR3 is TGTGCCAGCAGCCCCCGGGCAGTTGATGGCTACACCTTC.

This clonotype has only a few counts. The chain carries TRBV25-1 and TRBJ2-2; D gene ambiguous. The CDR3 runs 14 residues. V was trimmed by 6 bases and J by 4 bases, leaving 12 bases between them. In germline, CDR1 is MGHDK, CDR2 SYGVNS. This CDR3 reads CASSHQQSTGELFF. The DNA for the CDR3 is TGTGCCAGCAGCCATCAACAATCCACCGGGGAGCTGTTTTTT.

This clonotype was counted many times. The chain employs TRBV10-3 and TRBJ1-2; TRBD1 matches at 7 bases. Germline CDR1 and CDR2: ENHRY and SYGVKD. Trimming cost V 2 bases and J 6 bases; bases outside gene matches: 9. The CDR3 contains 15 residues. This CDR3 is CAISETVQGINGYTF. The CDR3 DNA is TGTGCCATCAGTGAGACCGTACAGGGGATAAATGGCTACACCTTC.

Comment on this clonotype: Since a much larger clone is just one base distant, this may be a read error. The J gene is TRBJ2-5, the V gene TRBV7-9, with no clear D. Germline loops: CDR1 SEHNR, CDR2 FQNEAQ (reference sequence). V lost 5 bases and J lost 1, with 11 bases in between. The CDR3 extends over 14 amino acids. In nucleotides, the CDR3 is TGTGCCAGCAGCGTAGGGTCCAGCCAAGAGACCCAGTACTTC. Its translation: CASSVGSSQETQYF.

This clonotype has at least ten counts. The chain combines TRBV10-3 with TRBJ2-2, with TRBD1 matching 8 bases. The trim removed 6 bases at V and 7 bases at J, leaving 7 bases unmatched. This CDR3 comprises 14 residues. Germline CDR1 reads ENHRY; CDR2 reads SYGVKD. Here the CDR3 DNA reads TGTGCCATCAGCGATCGGACAGGGATCGGGGAGCTGTTTTTT. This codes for CAISDRTGIGELFF.

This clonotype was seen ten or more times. CDR3 region: CASSEIRQYGYTF. The CDR3 DNA reads as TGTGCCAGCAGTGAAATCCGGCAGTATGGCTACACCTTC. The chain couples TRBV2 to TRBJ1-2, with D uncertain. Trimming pared 2 bases from V and 5 bases from J, leaving 9 bases between. CDR3 length equals 13 residues. Germline V gene sequence: CDR1 SNHLY, CDR2 FYNNEI.

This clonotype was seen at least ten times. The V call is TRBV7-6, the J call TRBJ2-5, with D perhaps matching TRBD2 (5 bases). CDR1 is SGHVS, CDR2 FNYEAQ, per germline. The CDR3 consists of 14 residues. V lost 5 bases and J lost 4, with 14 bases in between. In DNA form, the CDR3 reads TGTGCCAGCAGCCCCACTAGTGAGGTAGAGACCCAGTACTTC. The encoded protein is CASSPTSEVETQYF.